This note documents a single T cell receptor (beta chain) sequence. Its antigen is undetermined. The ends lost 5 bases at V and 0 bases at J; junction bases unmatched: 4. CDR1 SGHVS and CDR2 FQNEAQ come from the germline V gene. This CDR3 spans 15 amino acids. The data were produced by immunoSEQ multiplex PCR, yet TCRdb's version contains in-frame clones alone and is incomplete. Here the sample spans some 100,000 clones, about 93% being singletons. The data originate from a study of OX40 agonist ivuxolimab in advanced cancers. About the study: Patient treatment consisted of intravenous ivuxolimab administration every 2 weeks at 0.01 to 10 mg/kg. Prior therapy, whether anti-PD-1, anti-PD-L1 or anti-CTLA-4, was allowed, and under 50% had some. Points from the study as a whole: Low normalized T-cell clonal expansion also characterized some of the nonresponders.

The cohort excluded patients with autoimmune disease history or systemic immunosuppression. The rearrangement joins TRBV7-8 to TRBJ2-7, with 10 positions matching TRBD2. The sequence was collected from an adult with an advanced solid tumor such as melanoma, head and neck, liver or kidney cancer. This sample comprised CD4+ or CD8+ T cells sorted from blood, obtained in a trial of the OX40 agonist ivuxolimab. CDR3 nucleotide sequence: TGTGCCAGCAGCACACGGACTAGCGGCTCCTACGAGCAGTACTTC. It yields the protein CASSTRTSGSYEQYF.